This entry concerns a single TCR beta chain. The data were obtained in a study of beta chain features in type 1 diabetes. Expressed TCRB transcripts got sequenced, as all isolated RNA was reverse transcribed. Sequencing was performed with immunoSEQ multiplex PCR; in TCRdb, only in-frame clones are kept and a portion is missing. This sample has 450,000 to 600,000 clones, with approximately 28% found just once. After removal of 5 bases from V and 7 bases from J, the junction contained 4 bases not matched to a gene. The CDR3 is 14 amino acids. Germline V gives CDR1 SEHNR, CDR2 FQNEAQ (reference sequence).

The receptor comes from a man aged 18 to 29 in good health. The rearrangement joins TRBV7-9 to TRBJ1-5; 11 bases line up with TRBD1. Material for sequencing was naive CD4+ T cells from blood. CDR3 loop: CASSPGQGAQPQHF. The CDR3 bases are TGTGCCAGCAGCCCCGGACAGGGGGCACAGCCCCAGCATTTT.